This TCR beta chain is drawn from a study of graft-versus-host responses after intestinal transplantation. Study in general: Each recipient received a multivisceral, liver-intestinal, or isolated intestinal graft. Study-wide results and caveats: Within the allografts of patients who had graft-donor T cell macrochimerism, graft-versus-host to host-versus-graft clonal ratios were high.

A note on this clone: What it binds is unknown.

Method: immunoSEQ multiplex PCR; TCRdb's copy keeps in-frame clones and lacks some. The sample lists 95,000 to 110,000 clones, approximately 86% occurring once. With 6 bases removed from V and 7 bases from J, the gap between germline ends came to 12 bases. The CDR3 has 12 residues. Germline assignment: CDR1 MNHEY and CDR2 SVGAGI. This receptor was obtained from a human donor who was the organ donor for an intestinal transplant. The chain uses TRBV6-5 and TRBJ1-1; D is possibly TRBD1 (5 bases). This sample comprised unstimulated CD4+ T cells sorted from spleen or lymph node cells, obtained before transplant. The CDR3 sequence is CASSQGRYEAFF. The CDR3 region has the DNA TGTGCCAGCAGCCAGGGACGGTATGAAGCTTTCTTT.